The 5 T cell receptor beta chains in this list originate from one sample, sequenced in a study of T-cell reconstitution after alpha-beta-depleted transplantation in children. The authors prepared the TCRbeta library with unique molecular identifiers. TCRdb used MiXCR to reprocess the PCR reads, holding one entry per CDR3 protein. The table records about 500,000 distinct CDR3 sequences, around a third of them present only once. Source: PBMCs from the stem cell graft donor, taken from the stem cell graft. The receptors stem from a human donor who donated a stem cell graft to a child with aplastic anemia.

In this sample, this clonotype turned up many times. This chain uses TRBV11-2 with TRBJ2-5; 10 positions agree with TRBD1. Trimming at V came to 0 bases and at J to 4 bases, leaving 5 bases not matched to a gene. There are 16 residues in the CDR3. The V gene's germline CDR1 is SGHAT and CDR2 FQNNGV. The CDR3 bases are TGTGCCAGCAGCTTAGATCGGGACAGGGGCCGAGAGACCCAGTACTTC. Residues: CASSLDRDRGRETQYF. Together with reference TRBV11-2 and TRBJ2-5, the CDR3 gives the full variable domain: EAGVAQSPRYKIIEKRQSVAFWCNPISGHATLYWYQQILGQGPKLLIQFQNNGVVDDSQLPKDRFSAERLKGVDSTLKIQPAKLEDSAVYLCASSLDRDRGRETQYFGPGTRLLVL.

The chain couples TRBV29-1 to TRBJ2-3, with 7 bases aligning to TRBD2. Trimming took 3 bases from V and 3 from J; bases not matched to a gene: 6. The CDR3 consists of 14 residues. Germline CDR1 and CDR2: SQVTM and ANQGSEA. CDR3 in DNA: TGCAGCGTTGATGGAGCGGGAAAGACAGATACGCAGTATTTT. Encoded protein: CSVDGAGKTDTQYF.

The chain carries TRBV19 and TRBJ2-7, with D possibly being TRBD2 (5 bases). Trimming pared 5 bases from V and 5 bases from J, leaving 16 bases between. Germline V CDR1 and CDR2: LNHDA, SQIVND (reference sequence). The CDR3 runs to 14 residues. CDR3 residues: CASSHRALEDEQYF. The CDR3 DNA reads as TGTGCCAGTAGTCACCGGGCCTTGGAGGACGAGCAGTACTTC.

The chain combines TRBV5-1 with TRBJ1-4; 9 nucleotides agree with TRBD1. V shed 3 bases, J shed 5 bases, and the junction held 5 bases outside the gene matches. Germline CDR1 SGHRS, CDR2 YFSETQ. This CDR3 is built from 15 residues. The CDR3 nucleotides are TGCGCCAGCAGCTCGACAGGGGGAAGGAATGAAAAACTGTTTTTT. Translation gives CASSSTGGRNEKLFF.

This clonotype turned up a few times. This rearrangement joins TRBV5-8 to TRBJ1-1; D gene unclear. The V end lost 2 bases, the J end lost 1 base, and 9 bases lay between the germline ends. The germline V gene encodes CDR1 SGHTS and CDR2 YDEGEE. The CDR3 covers 14 residues. In DNA, the CDR3 is TGTGCCAGCAGCTTTCCCGATTGGAACACTGAAGCTTTCTTT. This codes for CASSFPDWNTEAFF.